This TCR beta chain is from a study of blood T cell repertoires in COVID-19. Assay used: immunoSEQ multiplex PCR; TCRdb lists only in-frame clones, some missing. The table lists roughly 38,000 clones, approximately 80% of them singletons. The CDR3 covers 15 residues. The V end lost 4 bases, the J end lost 7 bases, and 17 bases lay between the germline ends. Per germline, CDR1 KGHSH and CDR2 LQKENI. The gene calls are TRBV18 and TRBJ2-1, with a possible D match to TRBD1 (6 bases). Specimen: peripheral blood. The clonotype was recovered from a middle-aged man with active COVID-19. CDR3 loop: CASSLATGPLNEQFF. Written as DNA, the CDR3 is TGTGCCAGCTCACTAGCGACAGGCCCCCTAAATGAGCAGTTCTTC. Looking up the rest from reference TRBV18 and TRBJ2-1 gives the full variable domain: NAGVMQNPRHLVRRRGQEARLRCSPMKGHSHVYWYRQLPEEGLKFMVYLQKENIIDESGMPKERFSAEFPKEGPSILRIQQVVRGDSAAYFCASSLATGPLNEQFFGPGTRLTVL.